This T cell receptor beta chain was sequenced for a study of control samples from healthy donors and cancer patients. Germline lookup yields CDR1 SGHVS and CDR2 FQNEAQ. This CDR3 is 13 amino acids long. Trimming removed 3 bases from V and 1 base from J, with 7 bases in between. Data came from immunoSEQ multiplex PCR; TCRdb stores just in-frame clones and leaves some out. This sample has more than 65,000 clones, with roughly 90% found just once. This sequence was found in a woman aged 60-75 years with head and neck cancer. The genes are TRBV7-8 and TRBJ2-7; D call uncertain. The sequenced material came from PBMCs. The CDR3 DNA sequence: TGTGCCAGCAGCTTGGGTAGGTCCTACGAGCAGTACTTC. Its protein product is CASSLGRSYEQYF.